The 26 T cell receptor beta chains in this list originate from one sample, sequenced in a study of T-cell memory formation after mild COVID-19. TCRdb independently ran MiXCR on the 5' RACE reads; one entry per CDR3 protein. This table has roughly 100,000 distinct CDR3 sequences, around 15% appearing once. The specimen was PBMCs or a T cell subset sorted from them (not recorded which). The receptor source for this set is a man aged 18-30 years who had mild COVID-19 (a few samples of this study predate the infection). Cell type and time point are not known.

Comments on this clonotype: Here the CDR3 omits its conserved ending phenylalanine or tryptophan, so a read error is the likely source. The chain is built from TRBV10-1 and TRBJ2-3; no clear D. The CDR3 extends over 14 amino acids. From germline, CDR1 is WNHNN and CDR2 SYGVQD (reference sequence). The V end lost 2 bases, the J end lost 2 bases, and 8 bases lay between the germline ends. CDR3 DNA sequence: TGCGCCAGCAGTGAGAACATGATCACAGATACGCAGTATTCT. Translated, it gives CASSENMITDTQYS.

V usage is TRBV27 and J usage is TRBJ2-7; 7 bases align to TRBD1. Losses at the gene ends were 2 bases for V and 1 base for J; bases not matched to a gene: 5. The CDR3 runs 15 residues. Per germline, CDR1 MNHEY and CDR2 SMNVEV (reference sequence). CDR3 DNA: TGTGCCAGCAGTTTAGGCAGGGGGAGATCCTACGAGCAGTACTTC. It yields the protein CASSLGRGRSYEQYF.

V is TRBV12-3 or TRBV12-4 and J is TRBJ2-1; 11 nucleotides agree with TRBD1. The J segment lost 0 bases and the V segment lost 3 bases, leaving 10 bases of the junction unmatched. The CDR3 is made up of 19 amino acids. The CDR3 loop is CASSFVGQGAPSSYNEQFF. The CDR3 DNA is TGTGCCAGCAGTTTCGTAGGACAGGGGGCACCGAGCTCCTACAATGAGCAGTTCTTC.

The chain recombines TRBV5-6 with TRBJ2-7; D gene ambiguous. Trimming took off 4 bases at V and 3 bases at J, with 8 bases between the two ends. There are 12 residues in the CDR3. CDR1 is SGHDT and CDR2 is YYEEEE in the germline V gene. The DNA of the CDR3 is TGTGCCAGCAGCGGCGGTCACTACGAGCAGTACGTC. It yields the protein CASSGGHYEQYV.

This clonotype was recorded many times. V usage is TRBV20-1 and J usage is TRBJ1-1, with 9 bases lining up with TRBD1. Germline V lookup: CDR1 DFQATT, CDR2 SNEGSKA (reference sequence). The CDR3 covers 15 residues. Unmatched junction bases numbered 8, after V lost 2 bases and J lost 4 bases. In nucleotides, the CDR3 is TGCAGTGCTAGAAATGGGGACAGGGAGGTCACTGAAGCTTTCTTT. Translated: CSARNGDREVTEAFF.

This clonotype was found a few times. This chain connects TRBV11-2 to TRBJ2-1; 8 bases are a match to TRBD1. The CDR3 length is 11 residues. The germline V gene has CDR1 SGHAT and CDR2 FQNNGV. Germline trimming cut 2 bases from V and 16 bases from J; bases unmatched to any gene: 4. The CDR3 region is CASSLMDRAFF. The CDR3 coding sequence is TGTGCCAGCAGCTTAATGGACAGGGCCTTCTTC.

Here the CDR3 reads CASSYTAGVAKNIQYF. CDR3 coding DNA: TGTGCCAGCAGTTATACGGCAGGGGTGGCCAAAAACATTCAGTACTTC. V usage is TRBV6-2 or TRBV6-3 and J usage is TRBJ2-4, with D possibly being TRBD1 (6 bases). Germline assignment: CDR1 MNHEY and CDR2 SVGEGT. The V gene lost 3 bases and the J gene lost 1 base, with 13 bases spanning the gap. The CDR3 loop spans 16 amino acids.

This clonotype was found a few times. The J gene is TRBJ1-2, the V gene TRBV19; 7 nucleotides match TRBD1. V lost 3 bases, J lost 7 bases, and 8 bases stayed unmatched. CDR3 length equals 14 residues. Germline CDR1 and CDR2: LNHDA and SQIVND (reference sequence). The CDR3: CASSMVQGRTGYTF. DNA for the CDR3: TGTGCCAGTAGTATGGTACAGGGGAGGACTGGCTACACCTTC.

The gene calls are TRBV2 and TRBJ2-3; TRBD1 aligns across 10 bases. V lost 6 bases and J lost 2; bases outside the gene matches: 8. The CDR3 is 16 residues long. The germline V gene encodes CDR1 SNHLY and CDR2 FYNNEI. CDR3 region: CASSRGQGVTTDTQYF. In nucleotides, the CDR3 is TGTGCCAGCAGCCGAGGACAGGGGGTAACCACAGATACGCAGTATTTT.

This clonotype was seen more than once but under ten times. Just one base apart from a much larger clone, this may be a read error. V usage is TRBV7-9 and J usage is TRBJ1-5; 7 nucleotides agree with TRBD1. Unmatched junction bases numbered 4, after V lost 5 bases and J lost 0 bases. Germline assignment: CDR1 SEHNR and CDR2 FQNEAQ (reference sequence). The CDR3 runs to 15 residues. The CDR3 region is CASSMGQTSNQPQHF. The CDR3 DNA reads as TGTGCCAGCAGCATGGGACAGACTAGCAATCAGCCCCAGCATTTT.

This chain joins TRBV5-6 and TRBJ1-6, with D hard to call. CDR3 size: 14 residues. The germline CDR1 and CDR2 sequences are SGHDT and YYEEEE. V was clipped by 0 bases and J by 6 bases, with 7 bases between them. CDR3 nucleotide sequence: TGTGCCAGCAGCTTGGTTGGGAGTAATTCACCCCTCCACTTT. Protein: CASSLVGSNSPLHF.

The chain is built from TRBV5-1 and TRBJ2-1; 7 bases match TRBD2. This CDR3 comprises 16 residues. Germline V gene sequence: CDR1 SGHRS, CDR2 YFSETQ. The V and J ends lost 6 bases and 2 bases, in that order; junction bases with no gene match: 11. The CDR3 DNA reads as TGCGCCAGCACCTCTTGGGGTGCGGGGGCCTACAATGAGCAGTTCTTC. This gives the protein CASTSWGAGAYNEQFF.

CDR3 DNA sequence: TGTGCCAGCAAAAGGCAGGGGCGGCAAGAGACCCAGTACTTC. Translation gives CASKRQGRQETQYF. The chain joins TRBV12-3 or TRBV12-4 to TRBJ2-5, with D perhaps TRBD1 (6 bases). The CDR3 consists of 14 residues. The germline V and J ends were trimmed by 7 bases and 2 bases, with 14 bases remaining between them.

This clonotype has a handful of counts. The chain combines TRBV12-3 or TRBV12-4 with TRBJ2-2; 8 positions agree with TRBD1. V dropped 5 bases and J dropped 5; count of bases not matched to a gene: 10. The CDR3 has 16 residues. CDR3 residues: CASSPGQAVETGELFF. The DNA for the CDR3 is TGTGCCAGCAGTCCGGGACAGGCCGTAGAGACCGGGGAGCTGTTTTTT.

The CDR3 sequence: CASSYGLVTEAFF. CDR3 nucleotides: TGTGCCAGTAGTTACGGGTTGGTGACTGAAGCTTTCTTT. The chain recombines TRBV19 with TRBJ1-1; D gene uncertain. The CDR3 runs 13 residues. Germline-derived CDR1 and CDR2 are LNHDA and SQIVND (reference sequence). The germline V and J ends were trimmed by 5 bases and 5 bases, with 12 bases remaining between them.

This clonotype turned up a few times. This rearrangement joins TRBV6-5 to TRBJ2-1, with D maybe TRBD1 (6 bases). V lost 4 bases and J 2 bases, leaving 9 bases between the germline ends. This CDR3 has 14 residues. Per the germline V gene, CDR1 is MNHEY and CDR2 is SVGAGI. This CDR3 is CASSFGQTYNEQFF. Here the CDR3 DNA reads TGTGCCAGCAGTTTTGGACAGACCTACAATGAGCAGTTCTTC.

This clonotype turned up a few times. This rearrangement joins TRBV19 to TRBJ2-7, with D uncertain. Germline CDR1 LNHDA, CDR2 SQIVND (reference sequence). The CDR3 is 14 amino acids. Trimming removed 2 bases at V and 1 base at J, with 9 bases between. The CDR3 sequence: CASSIQGLSYEQYF. CDR3 bases: TGTGCCAGTAGTATACAAGGGCTATCCTACGAGCAGTACTTC. Using reference TRBV19 and TRBJ2-7 for the parts outside the CDR3, the full variable domain is DGGITQSPKYLFRKEGQNVTLSCEQNLNHDAMYWYRQDPGQGLRLIYYSQIVNDFQKGDIAEGYSVSREKKESFPLTVTSAQKNPTAFYLCASSIQGLSYEQYFGPGTRLTVT.

This clonotype has only a few counts. The chain links TRBV29-1 to TRBJ2-1; D call uncertain. V lost 7 bases and J lost 2, with 15 bases in between. The CDR3 has 14 residues. Germline CDR1 SQVTM, CDR2 ANQGSEA. CDR3 residues: CSALTRNPYNEQFF. The CDR3 nucleotides read TGCAGCGCGTTAACTCGGAACCCCTACAATGAGCAGTTCTTC.

The chain is built from TRBV5-1 and TRBJ2-7; D remains unclear. Germline V CDR1 and CDR2: SGHRS, YFSETQ. Trimming took off 0 bases at V and 6 bases at J, with 10 bases between the two ends. The CDR3 runs to 13 residues. This CDR3 is CASSLAAEVEQYF. The DNA of the CDR3 is TGCGCCAGCAGCTTGGCCGCCGAGGTCGAGCAGTACTTC.

The chain joins TRBV7-2 to TRBJ2-7, with TRBD1 identical over 9 bases. The CDR3 loop spans 15 amino acids. CDR1 is SGHTA, CDR2 FQGNSA, per germline. The junction had 7 bases not matched to a gene; V was cut back by 1 base and J by 6 bases. Here the CDR3 reads CASSLVRMDRGEQYF. CDR3 nucleotides: TGTGCCAGCAGCTTAGTGAGGATGGACAGGGGCGAGCAGTACTTC.

The J gene is TRBJ1-2, the V gene TRBV29-1, with D maybe TRBD1 (6 bases). This CDR3 region has 12 residues. Deletions cut 3 bases from V and 2 bases from J, with 7 bases between. Germline CDR1 SQVTM, CDR2 ANQGSEA. The CDR3 DNA is TGCAGCGTTGATAGGGGGAACTATGGCTACACCTTC. Translation: CSVDRGNYGYTF.

The J gene is TRBJ1-5, the V gene TRBV6-2 or TRBV6-3, with D maybe TRBD1 (5 bases). With 7 bases removed from V and 2 bases from J, the gap between germline ends came to 21 bases. The germline CDR1 and CDR2 sequences are MNHEY and SVGEGT. This CDR3 contains 17 residues. This CDR3 reads CASISLGGYIGNQPQHF. In DNA, the CDR3 is TGTGCCAGCATTTCCCTTGGGGGTTATATCGGCAATCAGCCCCAGCATTTT.

The chain couples TRBV20-1 to TRBJ2-2; the match to TRBD2 covers 7 bases. Germline trimming cut 1 base from V and 1 base from J; bases unmatched to any gene: 6. Germline V gene data show CDR1 as DFQATT and CDR2 as SNEGSKA (reference sequence). The CDR3 is 16 residues long. CDR3 protein: CSARGAQRGNTGELFF. The CDR3 DNA is TGCAGTGCTAGAGGGGCCCAGCGGGGGAACACCGGGGAGCTGTTTTTT.

The rearrangement links TRBV9 to TRBJ2-7; TRBD1 aligns across 9 bases. The CDR3 has 14 residues. Germline loops: CDR1 SGDLS, CDR2 YYNGEE. J lost 6 bases, V lost 2 bases, and 6 bases had no gene match. The CDR3 is CASSVGTGFGEQYF. The CDR3 coding sequence is TGTGCCAGCAGCGTCGGGACAGGGTTTGGCGAGCAGTACTTC.

This clonotype was seen only a few times. V gene TRBV7-9 combines with J gene TRBJ2-7; the D gene is possibly TRBD1 (5 bases). Germline-derived CDR1 and CDR2 are SEHNR and FQNEAQ (reference sequence). Trimming left V 5 bases short and J 6 bases short, with 17 bases between. This CDR3 is built from 14 residues. The CDR3 coding sequence is TGTGCCAGCAGCGCCGACAGCTTGTTAAGCGAGCAGTACTTC. Translation: CASSADSLLSEQYF.

This clonotype was seen at least ten times. This CDR3 reads CSARGGSRYEQYV. CDR3 coding DNA: TGCAGTGCCCGGGGGGGCTCTCGCTACGAGCAGTACGTC. The chain couples TRBV20-1 to TRBJ2-7; 8 nucleotides agree with TRBD2. The CDR3 length is 13 residues. V lost 6 bases and J lost 3; bases outside the gene matches: 7. The V gene's germline CDR1 is DFQATT and CDR2 SNEGSKA (reference sequence).